The rows below give T cell receptor beta chains drawn from one sample of a study of blood T cell repertoires in COVID-19. Libraries were prepared by immunoSEQ multiplex PCR; TCRdb keeps only in-frame clonotypes and omits some of them. The repertoire includes about 130,000 clones, approximately 84% of them detected once, and about a sixth sits in the top ten. Source material: peripheral blood. All receptors derive from a woman of 80 years or more with acute or convalescent COVID-19. CDR3s include the opening cysteine and the closing phenylalanine or tryptophan. Fields, in order: D gene, clone size, V gene, J gene, CDR3 DNA, CDR3 protein. A D gene is named only where the DNA matches it firmly. Clone size is given for some rows only: seen once, a few or many times, or a class if the clone is expanded.

D: TRBD1
size: .
V: TRBV19
J: TRBJ1-5
DNA: TGTGCCAGTAGTATAGCCGGGACAGGGTCCCCTCCCCAGCATTTT
CDR3: CASSIAGTGSPPQHF

D: .
size: .
V: TRBV6-1
J: TRBJ1-2
DNA: TGTGCCAGCAGTGAATTGTACGGTGGCTACACCTTC
CDR3: CASSELYGGYTF

D: .
size: .
V: TRBV19
J: TRBJ1-1
DNA: TGTGCCAGTAGTATAGCCTCAGGGACTCGGCGGAACACTGAAGCTTTCTTT
CDR3: CASSIASGTRRNTEAFF

D: TRBD1
size: .
V: TRBV19
J: TRBJ2-6
DNA: TGTGCCAGTATGAACAGGGGAAGCTCTGGGGCCAACGTCCTGACTTTC
CDR3: CASMNRGSSGANVLTF

D: .
size: few
V: TRBV6-1
J: TRBJ1-2
DNA: TGTGCCAGCAGTGAACTATACCACTATGGCTACACCTTC
CDR3: CASSELYHYGYTF

D: TRBD2
size: few
V: TRBV19
J: TRBJ2-7
DNA: TGTGCCAGTAGTATAATCGGGAGGCCCTCCTACGAGCAGTACTTC
CDR3: CASSIIGRPSYEQYF

D: .
size: .
V: TRBV2
J: TRBJ1-1
DNA: TGTGCCGGAAAAGGGGAAATGAACACTGAAGCTTTCTTT
CDR3: CAGKGEMNTEAFF

D: .
size: .
V: TRBV21-1
J: TRBJ1-6
DNA: TGTGCCAGCAGCTCGGGACAGCGCCTCGGGAATTCACCCCTCCACTTT
CDR3: CASSSGQRLGNSPLHF

D: TRBD1
size: .
V: TRBV28
J: TRBJ2-7
DNA: TGTGCCAGCAGGGACAGGCCCTACGAGCAGTACTTC
CDR3: CASRDRPYEQYF

D: .
size: .
V: TRBV7-6
J: TRBJ2-1
DNA: TGTGCCAGCAGCACAGGATGGACGGAGGGTGTCCATGAGCAGTTCTTC
CDR3: CASSTGWTEGVHEQFF

D: .
size: .
V: TRBV6-5
J: TRBJ2-7
DNA: TGTGCCAGCAGAAGCACCGGGACGGGAGCCTACGAGCAGTACTTC
CDR3: CASRSTGTGAYEQYF

D: TRBD2
size: .
V: TRBV9
J: TRBJ2-7
DNA: TGTGCCAGCAGCACCCGAGCGGGAGGCCCAACCTACGAGCAGTACTTC
CDR3: CASSTRAGGPTYEQYF

D: TRBD2
size: .
V: TRBV4-3
J: TRBJ2-5
DNA: TGCGCCAGCAGCAGAACGTACACGACTAGCGGTCAAGAGACCCAGTACTTC
CDR3: CASSRTYTTSGQETQYF

D: TRBD1
size: .
V: TRBV4-3
J: TRBJ1-2
DNA: TGCGCCAGCAGCCAAGACCTAGGACAGGGAAGCGGTGGCTACACCTTC
CDR3: CASSQDLGQGSGGYTF